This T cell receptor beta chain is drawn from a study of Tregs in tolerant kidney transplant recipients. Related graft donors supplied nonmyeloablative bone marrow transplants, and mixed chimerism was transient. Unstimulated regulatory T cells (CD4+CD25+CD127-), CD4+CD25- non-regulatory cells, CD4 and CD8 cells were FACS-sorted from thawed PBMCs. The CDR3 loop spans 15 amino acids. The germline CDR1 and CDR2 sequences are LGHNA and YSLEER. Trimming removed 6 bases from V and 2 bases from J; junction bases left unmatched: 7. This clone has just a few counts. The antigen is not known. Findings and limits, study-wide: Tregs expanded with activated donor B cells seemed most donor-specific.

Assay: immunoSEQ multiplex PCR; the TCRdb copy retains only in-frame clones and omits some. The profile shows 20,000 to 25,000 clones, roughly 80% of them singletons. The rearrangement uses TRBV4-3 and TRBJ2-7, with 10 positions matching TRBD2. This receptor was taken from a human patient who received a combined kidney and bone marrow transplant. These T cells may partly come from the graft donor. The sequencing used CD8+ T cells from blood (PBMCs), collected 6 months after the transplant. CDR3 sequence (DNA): TGCGCCAGCAGTGTCTTAGCGGGAGGAACCTACGAGCAGTACTTC. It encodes CASSVLAGGTYEQYF.